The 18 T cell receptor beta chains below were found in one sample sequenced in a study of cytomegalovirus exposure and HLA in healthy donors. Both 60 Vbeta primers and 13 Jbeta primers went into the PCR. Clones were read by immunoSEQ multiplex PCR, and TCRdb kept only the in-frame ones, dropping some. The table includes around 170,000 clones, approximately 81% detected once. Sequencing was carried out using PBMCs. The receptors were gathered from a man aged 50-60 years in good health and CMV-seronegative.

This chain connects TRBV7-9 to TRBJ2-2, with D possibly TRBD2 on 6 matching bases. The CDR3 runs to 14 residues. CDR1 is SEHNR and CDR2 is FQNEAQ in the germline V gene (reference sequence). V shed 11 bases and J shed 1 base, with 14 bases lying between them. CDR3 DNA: TGTGCCGTTAACGGAGGGGAGAACACCGGGGAGCTGTTTTTT. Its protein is CAVNGGENTGELFF.

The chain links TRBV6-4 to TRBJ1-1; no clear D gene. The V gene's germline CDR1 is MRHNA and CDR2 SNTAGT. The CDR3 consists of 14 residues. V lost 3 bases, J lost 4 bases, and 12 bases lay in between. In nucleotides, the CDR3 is TGTGCCAGCAGTGAAGGGCCGGGAGTCACTGAAGCTTTCTTT. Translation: CASSEGPGVTEAFF.

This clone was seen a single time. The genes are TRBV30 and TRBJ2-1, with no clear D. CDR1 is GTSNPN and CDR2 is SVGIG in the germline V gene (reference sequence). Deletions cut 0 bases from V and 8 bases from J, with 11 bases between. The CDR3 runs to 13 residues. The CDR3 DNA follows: TGTGCCTGGAGTGTCTTAGTCCGCGATGAGCAGTTCTTC. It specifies CAWSVLVRDEQFF.

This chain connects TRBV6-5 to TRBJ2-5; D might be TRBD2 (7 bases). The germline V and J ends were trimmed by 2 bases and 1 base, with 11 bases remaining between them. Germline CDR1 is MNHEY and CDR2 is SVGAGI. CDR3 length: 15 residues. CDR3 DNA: TGTGCCAGCAGTTACGGGGGGGGGCCCCAAGAGACCCAGTACTTC. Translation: CASSYGGGPQETQYF.

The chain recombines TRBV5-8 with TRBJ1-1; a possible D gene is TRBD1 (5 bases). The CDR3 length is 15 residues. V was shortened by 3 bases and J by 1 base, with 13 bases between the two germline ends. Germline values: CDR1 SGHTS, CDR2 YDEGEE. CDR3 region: CASSWAREANTEAFF. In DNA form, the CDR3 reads TGTGCCAGCAGCTGGGCCAGGGAAGCGAACACTGAAGCTTTCTTT.

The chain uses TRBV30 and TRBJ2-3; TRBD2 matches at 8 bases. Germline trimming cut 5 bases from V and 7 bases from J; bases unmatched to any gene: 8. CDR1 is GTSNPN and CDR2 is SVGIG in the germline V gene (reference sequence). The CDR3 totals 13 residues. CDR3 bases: TGTGCCTGGGGGGCCGGGGGGGTATATACGCAGTATTTT. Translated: CAWGAGGVYTQYF. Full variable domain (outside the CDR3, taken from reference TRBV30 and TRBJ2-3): SQTIHQWPATLVQPVGSPLSLECTVEGTSNPNLYWYRQAAGRGLQLLFYSVGIGQISSEVPQNLSASRPQDRQFILSSKKLLLSDSGFYLCAWGAGGVYTQYFGPGTRLTVL.

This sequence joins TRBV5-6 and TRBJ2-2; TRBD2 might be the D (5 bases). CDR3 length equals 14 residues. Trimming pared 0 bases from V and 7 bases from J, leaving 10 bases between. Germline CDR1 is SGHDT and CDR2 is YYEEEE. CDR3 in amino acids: CASSLGVGVGELFF. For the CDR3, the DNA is TGTGCCAGCAGCTTGGGGGTCGGGGTCGGGGAGCTGTTTTTT.

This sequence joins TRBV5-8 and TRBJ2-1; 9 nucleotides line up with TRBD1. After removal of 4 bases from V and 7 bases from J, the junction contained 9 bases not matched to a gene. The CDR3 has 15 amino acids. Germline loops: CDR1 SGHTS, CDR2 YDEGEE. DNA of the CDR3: TGTGCCAGCAGCGAACAGGGGGCGGGAAAAAATGAGCAGTTCTTC. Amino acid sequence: CASSEQGAGKNEQFF.

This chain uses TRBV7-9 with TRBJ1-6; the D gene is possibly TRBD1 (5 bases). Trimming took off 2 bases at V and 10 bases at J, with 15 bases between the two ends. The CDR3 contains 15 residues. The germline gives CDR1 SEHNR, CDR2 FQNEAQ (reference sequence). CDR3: CASSLQSGKPSPLHF. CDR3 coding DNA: TGTGCCAGCAGCTTACAATCAGGGAAGCCCTCACCCCTCCACTTT.

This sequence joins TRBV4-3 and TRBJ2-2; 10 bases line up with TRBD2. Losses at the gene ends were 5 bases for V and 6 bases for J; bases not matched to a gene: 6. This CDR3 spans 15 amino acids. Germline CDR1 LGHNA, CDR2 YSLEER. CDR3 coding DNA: TGCGCCAGCAGCAGCCCTAGCGGGGGATCCGGGGAGCTGTTTTTT. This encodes CASSSPSGGSGELFF.

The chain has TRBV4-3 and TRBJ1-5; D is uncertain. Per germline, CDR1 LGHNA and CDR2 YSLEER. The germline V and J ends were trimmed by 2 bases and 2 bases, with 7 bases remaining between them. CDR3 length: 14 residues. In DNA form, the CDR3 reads TGCGCCAGCAGCCAATATCAGGGCAATCAGCCCCAGCATTTT. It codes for CASSQYQGNQPQHF.

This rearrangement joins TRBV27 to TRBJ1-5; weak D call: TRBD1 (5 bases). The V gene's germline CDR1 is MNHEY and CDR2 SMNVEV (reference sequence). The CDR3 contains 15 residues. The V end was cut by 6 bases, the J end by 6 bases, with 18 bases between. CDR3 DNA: TGTGCCAGCAGCGCGCTGGAGGGGATCAGTCAGCCCCAGCATTTT. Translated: CASSALEGISQPQHF.

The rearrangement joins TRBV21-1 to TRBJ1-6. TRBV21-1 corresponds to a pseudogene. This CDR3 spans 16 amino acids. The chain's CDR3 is CASSKGGGRGHSPLHF. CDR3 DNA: TGTGCCAGCAGCAAAGGGGGGGGCAGGGGCCATTCACCCCTCCACTTT.

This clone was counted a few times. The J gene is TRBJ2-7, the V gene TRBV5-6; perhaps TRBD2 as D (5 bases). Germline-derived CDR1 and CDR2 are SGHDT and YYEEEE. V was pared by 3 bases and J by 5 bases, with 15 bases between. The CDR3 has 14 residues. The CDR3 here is CASSSPTRTHEQYF. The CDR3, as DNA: TGTGCCAGCAGCTCTCCTACTAGAACCCACGAGCAGTACTTC. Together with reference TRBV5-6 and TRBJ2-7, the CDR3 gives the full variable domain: DAGVTQSPTHLIKTRGQQVTLRCSPKSGHDTVSWYQQALGQGPQFIFQYYEEEERQRGNFPDRFSGHQFPNYSSELNVNALLLGDSALYLCASSSPTRTHEQYFGPGTRLTVT.

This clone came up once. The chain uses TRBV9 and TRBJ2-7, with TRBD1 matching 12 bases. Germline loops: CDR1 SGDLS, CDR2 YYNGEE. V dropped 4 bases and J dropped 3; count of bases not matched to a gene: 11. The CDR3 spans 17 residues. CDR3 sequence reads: CASSTHTGTGGNYEQYF. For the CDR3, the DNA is TGTGCCAGCAGCACTCACACCGGGACAGGGGGCAACTACGAGCAGTACTTC.

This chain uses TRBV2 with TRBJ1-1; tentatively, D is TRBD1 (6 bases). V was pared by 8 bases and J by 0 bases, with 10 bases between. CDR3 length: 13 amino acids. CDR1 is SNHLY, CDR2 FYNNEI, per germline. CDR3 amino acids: CASGRGLNTEAFF. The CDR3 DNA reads TGTGCCAGCGGCAGGGGATTGAACACTGAAGCTTTCTTT.

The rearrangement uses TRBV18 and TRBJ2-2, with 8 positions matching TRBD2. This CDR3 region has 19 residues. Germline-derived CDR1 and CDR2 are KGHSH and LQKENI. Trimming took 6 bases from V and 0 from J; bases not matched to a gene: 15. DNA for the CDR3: TGTGCCAGCTCCCGATCGACAGGCGGGGGGACCGCGAACACCGGGGAGCTGTTTTTT. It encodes CASSRSTGGGTANTGELFF.

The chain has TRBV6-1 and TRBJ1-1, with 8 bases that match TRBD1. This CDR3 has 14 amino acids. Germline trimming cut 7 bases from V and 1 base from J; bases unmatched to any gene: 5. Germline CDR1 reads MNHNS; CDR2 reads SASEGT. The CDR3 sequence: CASTDRGSNTEAFF. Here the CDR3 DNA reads TGTGCCAGCACCGACAGGGGTTCGAACACTGAAGCTTTCTTT.